Described below is a single T cell receptor (beta chain) sequence and its context. The antigen remains undetermined. These data come from a study of T cell responses to AZD1222 COVID-19 vaccine. Study-level results: Repertoires were obtained solely post-peak T cell response. Regions 160-218 and 743-854 held dominance among vaccine-associated CD4 TCRs, which spanned spike. Spike-specific TCR breadth and depth were elevated following two AZD1222 doses.

Repertoires were generated with immunoSEQ multiplex PCR, while TCRdb's copy carries only in-frame clones and drops some. This table has roughly 250,000 clones, over 85% appearing once. The germline V and J ends were trimmed by 7 bases and 6 bases, with 14 bases remaining between them. From germline, CDR1 is SQVTM and CDR2 ANQGSEA. The CDR3 extends over 12 amino acids. The sequencing used peripheral blood, collected on day 0 of AZD1222 vaccination. The clonotype comes from an adult in good health. The J gene is TRBJ2-3, the V gene TRBV29-1, with D unresolved. The CDR3 region is CSGAAVSDTQYF. CDR3 bases: TGCAGCGGGGCCGCCGTGTCGGATACGCAGTATTTT.